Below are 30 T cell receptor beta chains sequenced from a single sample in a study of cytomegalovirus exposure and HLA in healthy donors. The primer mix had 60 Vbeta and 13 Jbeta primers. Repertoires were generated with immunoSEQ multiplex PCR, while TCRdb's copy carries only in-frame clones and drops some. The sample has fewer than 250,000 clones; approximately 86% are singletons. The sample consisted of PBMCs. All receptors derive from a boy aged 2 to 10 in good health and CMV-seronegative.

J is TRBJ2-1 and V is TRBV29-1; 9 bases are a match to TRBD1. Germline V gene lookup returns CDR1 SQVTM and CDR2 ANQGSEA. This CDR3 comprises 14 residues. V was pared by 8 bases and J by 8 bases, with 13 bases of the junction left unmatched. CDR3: CSSEGQGGSDEQFF. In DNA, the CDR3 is TGCAGCTCCGAGGGACAGGGTGGGTCGGATGAGCAGTTCTTC.

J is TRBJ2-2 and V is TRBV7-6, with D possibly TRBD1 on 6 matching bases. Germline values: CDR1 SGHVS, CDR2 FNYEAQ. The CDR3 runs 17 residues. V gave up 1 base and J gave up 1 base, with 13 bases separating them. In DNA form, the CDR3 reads TGTGCCAGCAGCTTAGGGGGGCCGAGCGTGAACACCGGGGAGCTGTTTTTT. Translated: CASSLGGPSVNTGELFF.

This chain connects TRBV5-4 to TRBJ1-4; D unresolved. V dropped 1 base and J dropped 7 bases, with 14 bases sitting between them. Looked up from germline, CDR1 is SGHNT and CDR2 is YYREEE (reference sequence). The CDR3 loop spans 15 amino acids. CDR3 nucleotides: TGTGCCAGCAGCTTGCCGGGATTATCGGGTGAAAAACTGTTTTTT. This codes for CASSLPGLSGEKLFF.

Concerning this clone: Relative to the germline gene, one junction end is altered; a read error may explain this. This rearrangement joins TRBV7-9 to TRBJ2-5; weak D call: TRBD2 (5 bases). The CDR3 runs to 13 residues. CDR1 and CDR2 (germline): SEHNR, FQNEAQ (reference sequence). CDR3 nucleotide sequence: TGTGCCAGCAGCCTAGCAGCAGGAGAGACCCAGTACTTC. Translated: CASSLAAGETQYF.

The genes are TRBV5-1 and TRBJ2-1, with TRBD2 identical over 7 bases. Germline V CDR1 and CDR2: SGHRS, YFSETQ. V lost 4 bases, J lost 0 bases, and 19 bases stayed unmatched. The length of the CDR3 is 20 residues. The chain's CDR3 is CASSHNLPGGSQSSYNEQFF. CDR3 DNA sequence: TGCGCCAGCAGCCACAACCTCCCGGGAGGTAGTCAAAGCTCCTACAATGAGCAGTTCTTC. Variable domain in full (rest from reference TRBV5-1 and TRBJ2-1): KAGVTQTPRYLIKTRGQQVTLSCSPISGHRSVSWYQQTPGQGLQFLFEYFSETQRNKGNFPGRFSGRQFSNSRSEMNVSTLELGDSALYLCASSHNLPGGSQSSYNEQFFGPGTRLTVL.

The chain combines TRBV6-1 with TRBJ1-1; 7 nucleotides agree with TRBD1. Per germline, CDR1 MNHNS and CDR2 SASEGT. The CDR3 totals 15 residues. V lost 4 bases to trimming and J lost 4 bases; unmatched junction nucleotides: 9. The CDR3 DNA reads TGTGCCAGCAGTGTGTATAGGGGACAGACCACTGAAGCTTTCTTT. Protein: CASSVYRGQTTEAFF.

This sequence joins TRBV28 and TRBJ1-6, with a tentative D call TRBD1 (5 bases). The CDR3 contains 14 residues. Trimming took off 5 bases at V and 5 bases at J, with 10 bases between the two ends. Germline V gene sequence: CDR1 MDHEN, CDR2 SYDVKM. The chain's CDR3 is CASSQGPDNSPLHF. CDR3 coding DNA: TGTGCCAGCAGTCAGGGTCCCGATAATTCACCCCTCCACTTT.

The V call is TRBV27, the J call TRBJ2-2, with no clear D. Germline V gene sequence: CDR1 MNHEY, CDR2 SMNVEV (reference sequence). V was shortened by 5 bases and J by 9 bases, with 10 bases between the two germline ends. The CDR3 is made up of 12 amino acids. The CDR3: CASSPPNRELFF. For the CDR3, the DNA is TGTGCCAGCAGTCCCCCTAATCGGGAGCTGTTTTTT.

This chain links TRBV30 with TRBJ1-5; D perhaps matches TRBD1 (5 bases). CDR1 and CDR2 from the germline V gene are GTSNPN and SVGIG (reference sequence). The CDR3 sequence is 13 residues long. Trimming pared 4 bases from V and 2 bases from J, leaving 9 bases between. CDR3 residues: CAWTLGGNQPQHF. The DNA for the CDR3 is TGTGCCTGGACCTTAGGGGGCAATCAGCCCCAGCATTTT.

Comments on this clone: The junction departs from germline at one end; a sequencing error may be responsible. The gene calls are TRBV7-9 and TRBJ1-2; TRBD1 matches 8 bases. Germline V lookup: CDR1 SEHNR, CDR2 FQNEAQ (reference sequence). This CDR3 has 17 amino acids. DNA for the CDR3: TGTTCCAGCAGCCCCGAGCCAGGCAGGGGGCTTAACTATGGCTACACCTTC. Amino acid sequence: CSSSPEPGRGLNYGYTF.

CDR3: CASSPGLASYNEQFF. CDR3 DNA: TGTGCCAGCAGCCCGGGACTAGCTTCCTACAATGAGCAGTTCTTC. The chain uses TRBV7-8 and TRBJ2-1; 9 bases line up with TRBD2. The CDR3 is made up of 15 amino acids. V gave up 5 bases and J gave up 1 base; unmatched junction bases: 3. In germline, CDR1 is SGHVS, CDR2 FQNEAQ.

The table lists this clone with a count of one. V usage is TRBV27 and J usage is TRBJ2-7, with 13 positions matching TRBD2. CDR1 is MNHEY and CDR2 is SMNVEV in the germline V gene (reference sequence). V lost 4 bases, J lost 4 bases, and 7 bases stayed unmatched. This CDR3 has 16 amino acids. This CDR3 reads CASSSRLAGGLYEQYF. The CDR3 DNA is TGTGCCAGCAGTTCCCGACTAGCGGGGGGCCTATACGAGCAGTACTTC.

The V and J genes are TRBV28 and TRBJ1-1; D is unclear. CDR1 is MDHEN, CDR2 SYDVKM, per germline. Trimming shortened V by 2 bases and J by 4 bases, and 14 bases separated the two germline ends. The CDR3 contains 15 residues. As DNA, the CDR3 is TGTGCCAGCAGTTTACTTCGGAGGGATATCACTGAAGCTTTCTTT. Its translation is CASSLLRRDITEAFF.

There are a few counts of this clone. CDR3 nucleotide sequence: TGTGCCAGCACGAGGTCCAGGGGCACTGAAGCTTTCTTT. Translated, it gives CASTRSRGTEAFF. The chain links TRBV6-5 to TRBJ1-1, with a possible D match to TRBD1 (6 bases). CDR1 is MNHEY and CDR2 is SVGAGI in the germline V gene. V lost 7 bases to trimming and J lost 4 bases, with 13 bases between them. The CDR3 extends over 13 amino acids.

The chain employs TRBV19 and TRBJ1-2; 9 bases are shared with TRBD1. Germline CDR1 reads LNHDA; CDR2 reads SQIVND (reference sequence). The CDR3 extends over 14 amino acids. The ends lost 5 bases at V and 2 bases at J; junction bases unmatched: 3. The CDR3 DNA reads TGTGCCAGTAGTCTGACAGGGGGGAACTATGGCTACACCTTC. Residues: CASSLTGGNYGYTF.

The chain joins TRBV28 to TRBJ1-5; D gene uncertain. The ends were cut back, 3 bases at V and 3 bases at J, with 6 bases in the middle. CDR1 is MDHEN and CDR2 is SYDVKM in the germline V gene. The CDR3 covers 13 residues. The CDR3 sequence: CASSLSVNQPQHF. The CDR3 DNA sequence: TGTGCCAGCAGTTTGTCCGTCAATCAGCCCCAGCATTTT.

The chain's CDR3 is CASSMRQFNEKLFF. The CDR3 DNA follows: TGTGCCAGCAGCATGAGGCAGTTTAATGAAAAACTGTTTTTT. The chain employs TRBV7-9 and TRBJ1-4; no clear D. The CDR3 covers 14 residues. The V gene lost 5 bases and the J gene lost 4 bases, with 11 bases spanning the gap. Germline CDR1 is SEHNR and CDR2 is FQNEAQ (reference sequence).

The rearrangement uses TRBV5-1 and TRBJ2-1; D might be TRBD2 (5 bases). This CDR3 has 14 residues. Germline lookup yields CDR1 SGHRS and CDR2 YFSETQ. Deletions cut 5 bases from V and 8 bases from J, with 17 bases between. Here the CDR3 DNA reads TGCGCCAGCAGTTTCCTCCCCCAGGAGGATGAGCAGTTCTTC. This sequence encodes CASSFLPQEDEQFF.

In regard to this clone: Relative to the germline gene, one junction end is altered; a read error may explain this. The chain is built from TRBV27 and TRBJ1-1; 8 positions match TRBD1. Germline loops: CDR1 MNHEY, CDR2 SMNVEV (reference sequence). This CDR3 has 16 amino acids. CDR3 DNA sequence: TGTGCCGGCAGCCCTGGACAGGGATTCCCGAACACTGAAGCTTTCTTT. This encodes CAGSPGQGFPNTEAFF.

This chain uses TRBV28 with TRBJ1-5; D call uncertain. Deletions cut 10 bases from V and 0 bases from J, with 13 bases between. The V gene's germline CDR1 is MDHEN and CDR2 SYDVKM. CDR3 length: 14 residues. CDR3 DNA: TGTGCCACTGAGGGAACCTATAGCAATCAGCCCCAGCATTTT. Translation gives CATEGTYSNQPQHF.

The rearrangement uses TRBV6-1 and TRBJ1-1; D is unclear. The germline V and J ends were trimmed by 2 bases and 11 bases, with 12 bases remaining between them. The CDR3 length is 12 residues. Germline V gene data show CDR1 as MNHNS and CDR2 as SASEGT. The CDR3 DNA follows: TGTGCCAGCAGTGAATGGGCCAGTTCCGCTTTCTTT. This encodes CASSEWASSAFF.

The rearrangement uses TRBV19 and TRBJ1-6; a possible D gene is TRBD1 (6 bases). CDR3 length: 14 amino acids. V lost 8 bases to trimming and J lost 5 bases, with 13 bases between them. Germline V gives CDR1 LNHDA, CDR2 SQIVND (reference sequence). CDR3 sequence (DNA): TGTGCCAGTCGCCTGACAGGAGATAATTCACCCCTCCACTTT. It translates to CASRLTGDNSPLHF.

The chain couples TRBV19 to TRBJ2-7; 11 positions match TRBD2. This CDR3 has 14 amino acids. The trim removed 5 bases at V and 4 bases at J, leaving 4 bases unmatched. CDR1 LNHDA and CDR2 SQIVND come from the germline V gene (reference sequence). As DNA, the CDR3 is TGTGCCAGTAGTGAGGGACTAGCGGAGTACGAGCAGTACTTC. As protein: CASSEGLAEYEQYF.

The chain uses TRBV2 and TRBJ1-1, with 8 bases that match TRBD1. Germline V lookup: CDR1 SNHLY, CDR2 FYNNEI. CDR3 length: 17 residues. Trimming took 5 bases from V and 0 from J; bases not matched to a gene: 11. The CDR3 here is CASSRPGQGLLNTEAFF. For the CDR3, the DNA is TGTGCCAGCAGTCGACCCGGACAGGGACTTTTGAACACTGAAGCTTTCTTT.

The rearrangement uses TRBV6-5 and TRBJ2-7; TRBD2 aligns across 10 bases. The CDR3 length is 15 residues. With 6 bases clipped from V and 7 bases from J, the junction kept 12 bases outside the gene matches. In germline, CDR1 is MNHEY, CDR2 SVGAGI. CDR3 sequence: CASRAPTSGKGEQYF. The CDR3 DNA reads TGTGCCAGCAGAGCCCCCACTAGCGGGAAAGGGGAGCAGTACTTC.

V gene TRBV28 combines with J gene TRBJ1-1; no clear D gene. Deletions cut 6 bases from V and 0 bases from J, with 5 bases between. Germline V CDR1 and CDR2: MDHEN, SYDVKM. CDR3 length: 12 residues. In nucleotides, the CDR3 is TGTGCCAGCAGCGTTATGAACACTGAAGCTTTCTTT. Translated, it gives CASSVMNTEAFF.

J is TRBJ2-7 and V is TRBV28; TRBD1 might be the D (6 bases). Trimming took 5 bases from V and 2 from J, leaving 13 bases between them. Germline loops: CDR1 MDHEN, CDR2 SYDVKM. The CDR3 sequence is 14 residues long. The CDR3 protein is CASSGRDKAYEQYF. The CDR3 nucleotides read TGTGCCAGCAGTGGAAGGGACAAGGCCTACGAGCAGTACTTC.

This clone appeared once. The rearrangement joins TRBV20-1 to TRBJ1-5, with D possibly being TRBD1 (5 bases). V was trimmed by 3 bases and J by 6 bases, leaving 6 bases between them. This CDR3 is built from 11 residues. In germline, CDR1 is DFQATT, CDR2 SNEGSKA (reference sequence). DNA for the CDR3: TGCAGTGCTAGGGACACTCAGCCCCAGCATTTT. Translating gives CSARDTQPQHF.

CDR3 sequence reads: CASSRTATHTIYF. Here the CDR3 DNA reads TGTGCCAGCTCCCGGACAGCCACACACACCATATATTTT. This chain uses TRBV13 with TRBJ1-3, with D maybe TRBD1 (6 bases). This CDR3 spans 13 amino acids. Deletions cut 8 bases from V and 8 bases from J, with 16 bases between. The germline V gene encodes CDR1 PRHDT and CDR2 FYEKMQ (reference sequence).

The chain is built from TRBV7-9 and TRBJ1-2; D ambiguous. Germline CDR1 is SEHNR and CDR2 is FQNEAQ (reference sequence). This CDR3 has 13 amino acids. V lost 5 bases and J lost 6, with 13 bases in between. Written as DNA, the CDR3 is TGTGCCAGCAGCCCACCGGGGTTTAATGGCTACACCTTC. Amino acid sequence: CASSPPGFNGYTF.